The clone carrying this T cell receptor beta chain is labeled large. One entry per CDR3 protein results from TCRdb running MiXCR on the PCR reads. Of a few thousand distinct CDR3 sequences listed, around half are singletons. This specimen comes from a study of CD4 and CD8 cells across lung adenocarcinoma regions. CDR1 ENHRY and CDR2 SYGVKD come from the germline V gene. This CDR3 has 15 amino acids. Localized lung adenocarcinoma, a non-small cell lung cancer, affected the donors. The material sequenced was CD4+ T cells from the center of a lung tumor. This sequence joins TRBV10-3 and TRBJ2-1, with D unclear. The J call may be faulty, since TRBJ2-5 better matches the DNA end. The TCR originated in a female donor with lung adenocarcinoma. The CD4 and CD8 labels of this study may be unreliable. In DNA form, the CDR3 reads TGTGCCATCAGTGAGTCAGGGTTCGGACAAGAGACCCAGTACTTC. Encoded protein: CAISESGFGQETQYF.